These T cell receptor beta chains were read from a single sample in a study of PD-L1 blockade in urothelial cancer. TCRdb's table, derived via immunoSEQ multiplex PCR, lists solely in-frame clones and lacks some. Of around 87,000 clones in the sample, over 80% were seen once. Specimen: PBMCs, collected around atezolizumab (anti-PD-L1) treatment. The receptors shown here come from a man between 65 and 79 years old with urothelial cancer. CDR3s leave out the opening cysteine and the closing phenylalanine or tryptophan. Where a row states a size, it is once, few, many or the class of an expanded clone; other rows omit it.

>TRBV5-1|NA|TRBJ2-3
ASSPRTDSTDTQY
>TRBV15|NA|TRBJ2-3
ATSRGTSASTDTQY
>TRBV9|NA|TRBJ2-7
ASSPRGGEQY
>TRBV19|NA|TRBJ2-1
ASSIRASGTQEQF
>TRBV5-1|NA|TRBJ1-6
ASSLGQGLSSYNSPLH
>TRBV5-1|NA|TRBJ2-5
ASSYMGREGLETQY
>TRBV4-3|NA|TRBJ2-3
ASSQGLAGVLLATDTQY
>TRBV30|NA|TRBJ2-7
AWSGGFGGQGYEQY
>TRBV5-4|once|TRBJ2-1
ASRSSGRADEQF
>TRBV5-4|NA|TRBJ2-1
ASIPAGTRTSNEQF
>TRBV7-9|NA|TRBJ2-3
AITQTGTDTQY
>TRBV7-2|NA|TRBJ1-2
ASSPQGGETGGYT
>TRBV6-6|NA|TRBJ1-2
ASSDGTVYGYT
>TRBV6-1|once|TRBJ2-5
ASSEFTGEAQY
>TRBV6-5|NA|TRBJ2-2
ASTKTGPSTGELF